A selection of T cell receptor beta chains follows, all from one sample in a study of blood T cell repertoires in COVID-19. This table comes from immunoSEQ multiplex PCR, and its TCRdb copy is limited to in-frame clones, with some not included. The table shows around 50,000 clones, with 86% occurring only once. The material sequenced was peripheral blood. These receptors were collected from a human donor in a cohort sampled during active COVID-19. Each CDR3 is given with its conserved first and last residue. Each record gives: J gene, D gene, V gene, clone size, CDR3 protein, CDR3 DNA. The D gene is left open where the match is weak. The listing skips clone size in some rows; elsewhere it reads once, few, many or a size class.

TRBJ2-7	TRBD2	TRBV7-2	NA	CASSLGGLVSYEQYF	TGTGCCAGCAGCTTAGGGGGACTAGTCTCCTACGAGCAGTACTTC
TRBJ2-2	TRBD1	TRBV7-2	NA	CASSQMTGINGELFF	TGTGCCAGCAGCCAGATGACAGGGATAAACGGGGAGCTGTTTTTT
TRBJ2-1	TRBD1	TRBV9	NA	CASSAGTGGRDEQFF	TGTGCCAGCAGCGCCGGGACAGGGGGGAGGGATGAGCAGTTCTTC
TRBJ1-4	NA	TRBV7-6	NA	CASSFTSRATNEKLFF	TGTGCCAGCAGCTTCACCTCCAGGGCAACTAATGAAAAACTGTTTTTT
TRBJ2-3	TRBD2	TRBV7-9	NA	CASSLISGSFTDTQYF	TGTGCCAGCAGCTTAATTAGCGGGAGTTTCACAGATACGCAGTATTTT
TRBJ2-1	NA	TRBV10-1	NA	CASSAGRGANEQFF	TGCGCCAGCAGTGCGGGGAGAGGAGCGAATGAGCAGTTCTTC
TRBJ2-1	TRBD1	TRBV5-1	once	CASSWGQGAYEQFF	TGCGCCAGCAGCTGGGGACAGGGGGCGTATGAGCAGTTCTTC
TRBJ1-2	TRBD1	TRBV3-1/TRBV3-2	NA	CASSQGATGNGDGYTF	TGTGCCAGCAGCCAAGGTGCGACAGGGAATGGCGATGGCTACACCTTC
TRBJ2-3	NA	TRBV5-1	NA	CASSLEGLPITDTQYF	TGCGCCAGCAGCTTGGAAGGACTCCCGATCACAGATACGCAGTATTTT
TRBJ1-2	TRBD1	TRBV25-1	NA	CASSPPVDRGYGYTF	TGTGCCAGCAGTCCCCCGGTGGACAGGGGCTATGGCTACACCTTC
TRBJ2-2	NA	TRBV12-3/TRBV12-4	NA	CASSHSHSGELFF	TGTGCCAGCAGTCACTCCCACTCCGGGGAGCTGTTTTTT
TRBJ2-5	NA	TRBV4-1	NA	CASSPTRNHGVETQYF	TGCGCCAGCAGCCCCACTAGGAATCATGGGGTGGAGACCCAGTACTTC
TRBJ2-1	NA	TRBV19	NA	CASSTEGPRQFF	TGTGCCAGTAGTACGGAGGGTCCCAGGCAGTTCTTC
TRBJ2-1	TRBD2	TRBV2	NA	CASNWKTSGVNEQFF	TGTGCCAGCAATTGGAAAACTAGCGGGGTCAATGAGCAGTTCTTC
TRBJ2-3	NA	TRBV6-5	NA	CASSFDSSFSTDTQYF	TGTGCCAGCAGTTTCGACTCCTCTTTCAGCACAGATACGCAGTATTTT
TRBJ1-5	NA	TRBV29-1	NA	CSVGGGEGQPQHF	TGCAGCGTTGGAGGGGGTGAGGGACAGCCCCAGCATTTT
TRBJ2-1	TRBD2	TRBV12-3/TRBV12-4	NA	CASSPGDYEQFF	TGTGCCAGCAGTCCCGGGGACTACGAGCAGTTCTTC
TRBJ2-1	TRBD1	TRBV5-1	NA	CASSLTGDYYNEQFF	TGCGCCAGCAGCTTGACAGGGGATTACTACAATGAGCAGTTCTTC
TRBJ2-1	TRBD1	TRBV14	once	CASSQDTGVYNEQFF	TGTGCCAGCAGCCAAGATACAGGGGTCTACAATGAGCAGTTCTTC
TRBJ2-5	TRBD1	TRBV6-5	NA	CASRINRGWETQYF	TGTGCCAGCAGAATCAACAGGGGCTGGGAGACCCAGTACTTC
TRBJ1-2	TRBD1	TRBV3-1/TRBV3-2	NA	CASSVQGQGGIEMYGYTF	TGTGCCAGCAGCGTGCAGGGACAGGGTGGTATAGAGATGTATGGCTACACCTTC
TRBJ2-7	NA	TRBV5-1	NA	CASSLNTGIWYEQYF	TGCGCCAGCAGCTTGAACACAGGGATCTGGTACGAGCAGTACTTC
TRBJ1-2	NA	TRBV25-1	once	CASKAWRGAPGGYTF	TGTGCCAGCAAGGCGTGGCGGGGGGCGCCGGGTGGCTACACCTTC
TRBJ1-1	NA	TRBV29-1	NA	CSSERQGNTEAFF	TGCAGCTCCGAGAGGCAGGGGAACACTGAAGCTTTCTTT
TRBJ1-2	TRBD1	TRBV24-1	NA	CATSDRGTDYGYTF	TGTGCCACCAGTGACCGCGGGACAGACTATGGCTACACCTTC
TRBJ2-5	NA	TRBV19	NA	CASSIGLAGWQETQYF	TGTGCCAGTAGTATAGGGTTGGCAGGGTGGCAAGAGACCCAGTACTTC
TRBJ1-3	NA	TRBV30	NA	CAWTGAHSGNTIYF	TGTGCCTGGACAGGGGCACACTCTGGAAACACCATATATTTT
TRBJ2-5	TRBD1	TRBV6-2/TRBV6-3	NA	CASSRYRDRGPQRETQYF	TGTGCCAGCAGTCGGTACCGGGACAGGGGGCCCCAGAGGGAGACCCAGTACTTC
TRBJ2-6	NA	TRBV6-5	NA	CASTGGTSGANVLTF	TGTGCCAGCACGGGGGGCACGTCTGGGGCCAACGTCCTGACTTTC
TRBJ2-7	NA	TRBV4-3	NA	CASSQDNPTAYEQYF	TGCGCCAGCAGCCAAGATAATCCGACAGCCTACGAGCAGTACTTC
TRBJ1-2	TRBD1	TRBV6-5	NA	CASSLDRVIYGYTF	TGTGCCAGCAGTCTTGACAGGGTTATCTATGGCTACACCTTC
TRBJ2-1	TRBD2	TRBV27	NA	CASSSTGGEWFF	TGTGCCAGCAGTTCTACCGGGGGGGAGTGGTTCTTC
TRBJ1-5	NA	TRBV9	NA	CASSATSGAYQPQHF	TGTGCCAGCAGCGCCACCTCAGGGGCCTATCAGCCCCAGCATTTT
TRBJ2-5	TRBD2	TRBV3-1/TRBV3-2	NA	CASSQDPRGGLETQYF	TGTGCCAGCAGCCAAGATCCCCGGGGGGGCCTGGAGACCCAGTACTTC
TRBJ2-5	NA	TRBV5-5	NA	CASSLGQIQETQYF	TGTGCCAGCAGCTTGGGGCAGATCCAAGAGACCCAGTACTTC
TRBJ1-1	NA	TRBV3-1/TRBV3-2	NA	CASSPRLIGETEAFF	TGTGCCAGCAGCCCTAGACTCATCGGGGAGACTGAAGCTTTCTTT
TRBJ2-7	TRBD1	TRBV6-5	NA	CASSQDRGRDEQYF	TGTGCCAGCAGTCAGGACAGGGGTAGGGATGAGCAGTACTTC
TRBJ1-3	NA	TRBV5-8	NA	CASSRNYGLASGNTIYF	TGTGCCAGCAGCCGAAACTATGGACTCGCCTCTGGAAACACCATATATTTT
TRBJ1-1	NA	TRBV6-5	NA	CATRLAGGMNTEAFF	TGTGCCACCCGTTTAGCGGGCGGGATGAACACTGAAGCTTTCTTT
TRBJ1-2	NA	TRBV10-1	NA	CASSGSGTIKGDYGYTF	TGCGCCAGCAGTGGTAGCGGGACTATAAAAGGAGACTATGGCTACACCTTC
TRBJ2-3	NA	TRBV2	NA	CASRISEYTDTQYF	TGTGCCAGCAGAATTAGCGAATACACAGATACGCAGTATTTT